A selection of T cell receptor beta chains follows, all from one sample in a study of blood T cell repertoires in COVID-19. Method: immunoSEQ multiplex PCR; TCRdb's copy keeps in-frame clones and lacks some. In the table there are roughly 100,000 clones, roughly 80% of which are singletons. The sample taken for sequencing was peripheral blood. The receptor set was obtained from a woman aged 80 or older with active or convalescent COVID-19. The CDR3 runs from the conserved cysteine through the conserved F or W.

CDR3 protein: CASSSRGTGYTF
CDR3 length: 12
J gene: TRBJ1-2
V gene: TRBV5-1

CDR3 protein: CASSRTTGAFF
CDR3 length: 11
J gene: TRBJ1-1
V gene: TRBV12-3/TRBV12-4

CDR3 protein: CASSGLGGGRPYEQYF
CDR3 length: 16
J gene: TRBJ2-7
V gene: TRBV7-9

CDR3 protein: CATSRPPGSSVHTEAFF
CDR3 length: 17
J gene: TRBJ1-1
V gene: TRBV15

CDR3 protein: CASNAGGLGYTF
CDR3 length: 12
J gene: TRBJ1-2
V gene: TRBV14

CDR3 protein: CASKQGGGEAFF
CDR3 length: 12
J gene: TRBJ1-1
V gene: TRBV19

CDR3 protein: CASSIDPPGGAGGSEQYF
CDR3 length: 18
J gene: TRBJ2-7
V gene: TRBV19

CDR3 protein: CASSPGTGIDGYTF
CDR3 length: 14
J gene: TRBJ1-2
V gene: TRBV18

CDR3 protein: CASSLVNLGRDVSSYEQYF
CDR3 length: 19
J gene: TRBJ2-7
V gene: TRBV7-2

CDR3 protein: CASSRGDSPYNEQFF
CDR3 length: 15
J gene: TRBJ2-1
V gene: TRBV11-3

CDR3 protein: CASQLFRETNQPQHF
CDR3 length: 15
J gene: TRBJ1-5
V gene: TRBV27

CDR3 protein: CASRRNPVGITEAFF
CDR3 length: 15
J gene: TRBJ1-1
V gene: TRBV27

CDR3 protein: CASSGAGVSTDTQYF
CDR3 length: 15
J gene: TRBJ2-3
V gene: TRBV19

CDR3 protein: CASSLTIRTSGAADTQYF
CDR3 length: 18
J gene: TRBJ2-3
V gene: TRBV2

CDR3 protein: CASSLDPSSYNSPLHF
CDR3 length: 16
J gene: TRBJ1-6
V gene: TRBV7-2

CDR3 protein: CASSLPGGAGLNQPQHF
CDR3 length: 17
J gene: TRBJ1-5
V gene: TRBV6-2/TRBV6-3

CDR3 protein: CASSLGSGQGAVRAFF
CDR3 length: 16
J gene: TRBJ1-1
V gene: TRBV28

CDR3 protein: CASSPPQGGTEAFF
CDR3 length: 14
J gene: TRBJ1-1
V gene: TRBV18

CDR3 protein: CASRNLQTGSTDTQYF
CDR3 length: 16
J gene: TRBJ2-3
V gene: TRBV2

CDR3 protein: CASRYSSRNTEAFF
CDR3 length: 14
J gene: TRBJ1-1
V gene: TRBV7-9

CDR3 protein: CASAEGGLPGADTQYF
CDR3 length: 16
J gene: TRBJ2-3
V gene: TRBV5-1

CDR3 protein: CASSGRTRGADTQYF
CDR3 length: 15
J gene: TRBJ2-3
V gene: TRBV27

CDR3 protein: CASTDWAGMNTEAFF
CDR3 length: 15
J gene: TRBJ1-1
V gene: TRBV6-5

CDR3 protein: CASSLTRRGAYGYTF
CDR3 length: 15
J gene: TRBJ1-2
V gene: TRBV7-3

CDR3 protein: CASSTLGGTCCQPQHF
CDR3 length: 16
J gene: TRBJ1-5
V gene: TRBV21-1

CDR3 protein: CATSDLGTGGVYEQYF
CDR3 length: 16
J gene: TRBJ2-7
V gene: TRBV24-1

CDR3 protein: CASSYSPGQGYEQYF
CDR3 length: 15
J gene: TRBJ2-7
V gene: TRBV7-2

CDR3 protein: CARSLAPTGKGNTIYF
CDR3 length: 16
J gene: TRBJ1-3
V gene: TRBV5-3

CDR3 protein: CASSGTVLMSTQYF
CDR3 length: 14
J gene: TRBJ2-3
V gene: TRBV2

CDR3 protein: CASRTGTGPWQPQHF
CDR3 length: 15
J gene: TRBJ1-5
V gene: TRBV2

CDR3 protein: CASSSEGVAFF
CDR3 length: 11
J gene: TRBJ1-1
V gene: TRBV28

CDR3 protein: CASSPGQALYEQYF
CDR3 length: 14
J gene: TRBJ2-7
V gene: TRBV11-2

CDR3 protein: CASSNRVAETQYF
CDR3 length: 13
J gene: TRBJ2-5
V gene: TRBV5-5

CDR3 protein: CASSDWTYNEQFF
CDR3 length: 13
J gene: TRBJ2-1
V gene: TRBV2

CDR3 protein: CASSMAAGSYGYTF
CDR3 length: 14
J gene: TRBJ1-2
V gene: TRBV19

CDR3 protein: CASSYRAGGGNTIYF
CDR3 length: 15
J gene: TRBJ1-3
V gene: TRBV6-5

CDR3 protein: CASSSTGYRQRAAYEQYF
CDR3 length: 18
J gene: TRBJ2-7
V gene: TRBV6-2/TRBV6-3

CDR3 protein: CASSYSGGSNTEAFF
CDR3 length: 15
J gene: TRBJ1-1
V gene: TRBV6-6

CDR3 protein: CASGLQQQTPDRVGQPQHF
CDR3 length: 19
J gene: TRBJ1-5
V gene: TRBV12-5

CDR3 protein: CASSFGRSYGYTF
CDR3 length: 13
J gene: TRBJ1-2
V gene: TRBV28

CDR3 protein: CASSLEFSSEQFF
CDR3 length: 13
J gene: TRBJ2-1
V gene: TRBV11-2

CDR3 protein: CASSLRETQYF
CDR3 length: 11
J gene: TRBJ2-5
V gene: TRBV6-2/TRBV6-3

CDR3 protein: CASSPLGTANTEAFF
CDR3 length: 15
J gene: TRBJ1-1
V gene: TRBV5-1

CDR3 protein: CASSRMGGAGTDTQYF
CDR3 length: 16
J gene: TRBJ2-3
V gene: TRBV5-1

CDR3 protein: CASSKSGGAYNEQFF
CDR3 length: 15
J gene: TRBJ2-1
V gene: TRBV19

CDR3 protein: CASSTDRGYNQPQHF
CDR3 length: 15
J gene: TRBJ1-5
V gene: TRBV2

CDR3 protein: CASSRTSSGSVSGELFF
CDR3 length: 17
J gene: TRBJ2-2
V gene: TRBV9

CDR3 protein: CASSMSRGGTGIIAGELFF
CDR3 length: 19
J gene: TRBJ2-2
V gene: TRBV5-1

CDR3 protein: CASSELRVSYNEQFF
CDR3 length: 15
J gene: TRBJ2-1
V gene: TRBV6-1

CDR3 protein: CASSFLGGGHTDTQYF
CDR3 length: 16
J gene: TRBJ2-3
V gene: TRBV6-5

CDR3 protein: CASLIGGLRKADTQYF
CDR3 length: 16
J gene: TRBJ2-3
V gene: TRBV7-2

CDR3 protein: CASRGVWIRRVLDTGELFF
CDR3 length: 19
J gene: TRBJ2-2
V gene: TRBV19

CDR3 protein: CASTVGRGTEAFF
CDR3 length: 13
J gene: TRBJ1-1
V gene: TRBV7-2